This TCR beta chain was identified during a study of blood T cell repertoires in COVID-19. Profiled with immunoSEQ multiplex PCR; TCRdb holds only in-frame clones, not every one. The sample shows approximately 300,000 clones, around 85% of them seen only once. V lost 7 bases and J lost 5; bases outside the gene matches: 10. This CDR3 contains 15 residues. Germline V gene lookup returns CDR1 MNHNS and CDR2 SASEGT. This clone was counted once. The sample consisted of peripheral blood. The receptor comes from a human donor with COVID-19, enrolled during active disease. The donor label of this sample is uncertain. The chain links TRBV6-1 to TRBJ2-1; TRBD2 agrees at 8 bases. The CDR3 loop reads CASTHKREWNNEQFF. CDR3 sequence (DNA): TGTGCCAGCACCCATAAGCGGGAGTGGAACAATGAGCAGTTCTTC.